This T cell receptor (beta chain) stems from a study of blood T cell repertoires in COVID-19. About the study: In each case, the material was cDNA or gDNA derived from T cells, B-cell-depleted T cells, or PBMCs.

Seattle patients were enrolled while actively infected and followed longitudinally. The CDR3 runs 17 residues. V was pared by 0 bases and J by 5 bases, with 7 bases of the junction left unmatched. CDR1 and CDR2 (germline): SGHDT, YYEEEE. In the authors' workflow: Estimated nucleated cell counts came from reference gene primer amplification. Assay: immunoSEQ multiplex PCR; the TCRdb copy retains only in-frame clones and omits some. Clonal size and the V and J genes are those of that table, whereas D and trimming came from the DNA. The sample yields 210,000 or so clones, under 85% seen once. The chain couples TRBV5-6 to TRBJ2-3; 12 bases agree with TRBD2. Input material: peripheral blood. The receptor was isolated from a woman under 40 with COVID-19, enrolled during active disease. CDR3 protein: CASSLGLGLAGIDTQYF. As DNA, the CDR3 is TGTGCCAGCAGCTTGGGATTAGGACTAGCGGGGATAGATACGCAGTATTTT.